This entry is about one TCR beta chain. Its antigen is not identified. This sample is part of a study of identical twins. Study-level results: These conclusions were based on statistical analysis (cross-sectional, not following the same donors). Model-predicted out-of-frame TCR alpha sharing fell below observed values in monozygotic twins.

TCRdb independently ran MiXCR on the 5' RACE reads; one entry per CDR3 protein. The sample lists just over 500,000 distinct CDR3 sequences, 20% to 25% seen once, with around 0.9% in the top ten. This CDR3 is built from 14 residues. Per the germline V gene, CDR1 is DFQATT and CDR2 is SNEGSKA (reference sequence). Deletions cut 0 bases from V and 0 bases from J, with 7 bases between. This sample was shared with a second study, whose subject was T cells expressing NK-cell markers. This second study says: Seven HCMV-seropositive donors and one seronegative donor made up the eight sequenced donors. An anti-gamma-delta TCR antibody was added in several experiments. It restricted sorting to alpha-beta TCR-expressing T cells.

The V gene is TRBV20-1, the J gene TRBJ2-3; D remains unclear. The receptor's source is a woman aged 18-29 years in good health. Sequencing was performed on CD4+ T cells sorted from blood. DNA for the CDR3: TGCAGTGCTAGAGATGGGAAGAGCACAGATACGCAGTATTTT. This gives the protein CSARDGKSTDTQYF.